The source of this T cell receptor beta chain is a study of cytomegalovirus exposure and HLA in healthy donors. PCR amplification relied on 60 Vbeta primers (plus 13 Jbeta primers). The assay was immunoSEQ multiplex PCR, and TCRdb's table has in-frame clones only and misses some. The table has about 85,000 clones, around 71% seen once; the top ten hold around 1.9%. This CDR3 is 16 amino acids long. Germline V gene lookup returns CDR1 MGHDK and CDR2 SYGVNS. The ends lost 3 bases at V and 5 bases at J; junction bases unmatched: 11. The TCR sequence derives from a man aged 30-40 years in good health and CMV-seronegative. This sequence joins TRBV25-1 and TRBJ2-5; 8 bases fit TRBD1. Input material: PBMCs. CDR3 region: CASSEWETGDMETQYF. Written as DNA, the CDR3 is TGTGCCAGCAGTGAGTGGGAGACAGGGGATATGGAGACCCAGTACTTC.